These 17 T cell receptor beta chains share one sample of origin, sequenced in a study of blood T cell repertoires in COVID-19. Measured with immunoSEQ multiplex PCR; TCRdb has only the in-frame clones, and not every one. The sample lists 250,000 or so clones; about 80% were seen once. Source material: peripheral blood. The source of these receptors is a woman at least 80 years old with acute or convalescent COVID-19.

On this clone itself: This likely traces to a read error, being one base from a far larger clone. Other DNA sequences in the same sample also yield this CDR3. The V gene is TRBV7-3, the J gene TRBJ2-2, with 10 bases fitting TRBD2. V shed 5 bases, J shed 2 bases, and the junction held 2 bases outside the gene matches. CDR3 length: 15 amino acids. The germline V gene encodes CDR1 SGHTA and CDR2 FQGTGA. CDR3 bases: TGTGCCAGCAGCCGGACTAGCGGTAACACCGGGGAGCTGTTTTTT. Encoded protein: CASSRTSGNTGELFF.

The chain combines TRBV7-8 with TRBJ1-2; 10 positions agree with TRBD1. J lost 8 bases, V lost 5 bases, and 17 bases had no gene match. Germline V lookup: CDR1 SGHVS, CDR2 FQNEAQ. The CDR3 length is 17 residues. The DNA of the CDR3 is TGTGCCAGCAGCGGAACGGGACAGGGGAGTGGTTTGGGCGGCTACACCTTC. This gives the protein CASSGTGQGSGLGGYTF. Using reference TRBV7-8 and TRBJ1-2 for the parts outside the CDR3, the full variable domain is GAGVSQSPRYKVAKRGQDVALRCDPISGHVSLFWYQQALGQGPEFLTYFQNEAQLDKSGLPSDRFFAERPEGSVSTLKIQRTQQEDSAVYLCASSGTGQGSGLGGYTFGSGTRLTVV.

This rearrangement joins TRBV6-5 to TRBJ1-1, with TRBD1 matching 7 bases. Germline lookup yields CDR1 MNHEY and CDR2 SVGAGI. The CDR3 is 13 amino acids. J gave up 3 bases and V 7 bases, and 5 bases lay outside the gene matches. DNA for the CDR3: TGTGCCAGCACGGGACAGTTTTACACTGAAGCTTTCTTT. Protein sequence: CASTGQFYTEAFF.

The genes are TRBV5-1 and TRBJ1-1, with 9 bases aligning to TRBD1. The CDR3 is 18 amino acids. V was pared by 4 bases and J by 0 bases, with 13 bases of the junction left unmatched. The germline gives CDR1 SGHRS, CDR2 YFSETQ. CDR3 bases: TGCGCCAGCAGCCCGGGCTCGACAGGGGGTAGAATGAACACTGAAGCTTTCTTT. As protein: CASSPGSTGGRMNTEAFF.

V is TRBV9 and J is TRBJ2-1; D may be TRBD1 (5 bases). This CDR3 has 15 residues. V shed 0 bases and J shed 0 bases, with 7 bases lying between them. Germline lookup yields CDR1 SGDLS and CDR2 YYNGEE. The CDR3 sequence is CASSVVTGSYNEQFF. CDR3 DNA: TGTGCCAGCAGCGTAGTTACAGGCTCCTACAATGAGCAGTTCTTC.

The chain couples TRBV7-2 to TRBJ2-1; 8 positions agree with TRBD2. Germline lookup yields CDR1 SGHTA and CDR2 FQGNSA. The CDR3 consists of 14 residues. Trimming removed 7 bases from V and 7 bases from J; junction bases left unmatched: 9. The CDR3 bases are TGTGCCAGCAAAACGGGGGGGCCGGCTAATGAGCAGTTCTTC. This codes for CASKTGGPANEQFF.

The chain has TRBV5-1 and TRBJ1-1; 7 nucleotides line up with TRBD1. The CDR3 is 16 residues long. Germline values: CDR1 SGHRS, CDR2 YFSETQ. V shed 4 bases, J shed 2 bases, and the junction held 11 bases outside the gene matches. CDR3 sequence reads: CASSNRGILGNTEAFF. For the CDR3, the DNA is TGCGCCAGCAGCAACAGGGGAATCCTCGGAAACACTGAAGCTTTCTTT.

The V gene is TRBV11-3, the J gene TRBJ2-5; TRBD1 agrees at 7 bases. The V and J ends lost 5 bases and 4 bases, in that order; junction bases with no gene match: 10. The CDR3 loop spans 15 amino acids. Germline lookup yields CDR1 SGHNT and CDR2 YENEEA. CDR3 nucleotide sequence: TGTGCCAGCAGCCAGGGGGACGGGGCGGGAGAGACCCAGTACTTC. As protein: CASSQGDGAGETQYF.

This clone was picked up a small number of times. This chain links TRBV6-6 with TRBJ1-2; tentative D call: TRBD1 (6 bases). CDR1 MNHNY and CDR2 SVGAGI come from the germline V gene (reference sequence). Trimming shortened V by 0 bases and J by 2 bases, and 7 bases separated the two germline ends. This CDR3 is built from 14 residues. CDR3 residues: CASSYSDRNYGYTF. CDR3 bases: TGTGCCAGCAGTTACTCAGACAGGAACTATGGCTACACCTTC.

V usage is TRBV7-8 and J usage is TRBJ1-1, with a possible D match to TRBD1 (5 bases). Per germline, CDR1 SGHVS and CDR2 FQNEAQ. This CDR3 has 13 residues. V dropped 3 bases and J dropped 4 bases, with 9 bases sitting between them. The CDR3 DNA sequence: TGTGCCAGCAGCTTGGGGGAGGGCACTGAAGCTTTCTTT. Residues: CASSLGEGTEAFF.

The chain joins TRBV4-3 to TRBJ1-5; D may be TRBD1 (6 bases). The V gene's germline CDR1 is LGHNA and CDR2 YSLEER. The length of the CDR3 is 15 residues. V shed 5 bases and J shed 5 bases, with 16 bases lying between them. The DNA of the CDR3 is TGCGCCAGCAGCAAGAAGACAGGATGGGATCAGCCCCAGCATTTT. Translating it yields CASSKKTGWDQPQHF.

The gene calls are TRBV6-5 and TRBJ2-3; TRBD1 agrees at 7 bases. The CDR3 length is 15 residues. Per the germline V gene, CDR1 is MNHEY and CDR2 is SVGAGI. V dropped 6 bases and J dropped 0; count of bases not matched to a gene: 6. DNA for the CDR3: TGTGCCAGCAGCAGGACAGGAAAAAGCACAGATACGCAGTATTTT. Protein product: CASSRTGKSTDTQYF.

The chain is built from TRBV5-8 and TRBJ1-4, with 7 bases fitting TRBD1. The CDR3 runs 16 residues. The trim removed 4 bases at V and 0 bases at J, leaving 6 bases unmatched. The germline V gene encodes CDR1 SGHTS and CDR2 YDEGEE. As DNA, the CDR3 is TGTGCCAGCAGCCCCCCGGGGACAGCAACTAATGAAAAACTGTTTTTT. This codes for CASSPPGTATNEKLFF.

CDR3 in amino acids: CASSQVLAEPHEQFF. CDR3 in DNA: TGCGCCAGCAGCCAAGTTCTAGCGGAGCCCCATGAGCAGTTCTTC. This chain connects TRBV4-3 to TRBJ2-1, with 7 bases that match TRBD2. This CDR3 has 15 residues. Germline V CDR1 and CDR2: LGHNA, YSLEER. Trimming took 1 base from V and 8 from J; bases not matched to a gene: 8.

The chain uses TRBV18 and TRBJ1-5, with D unclear. CDR1 KGHSH and CDR2 LQKENI come from the germline V gene. V was clipped by 6 bases and J by 0 bases, with 15 bases between them. This CDR3 is built from 16 residues. The CDR3 DNA reads as TGTGCCAGCTCGACCGGATCGGGTCATAGCAATCAGCCCCAGCATTTT. This encodes CASSTGSGHSNQPQHF.

The chain recombines TRBV2 with TRBJ2-1; maybe TRBD2 (6 bases). V was trimmed by 3 bases and J by 1 base, leaving 13 bases between them. Germline loops: CDR1 SNHLY, CDR2 FYNNEI. The CDR3 has 16 residues. DNA for the CDR3: TGTGCCAGCAGTGATTGGGCGGGGAGATCCTACAATGAGCAGTTCTTC. This gives the protein CASSDWAGRSYNEQFF.

V usage is TRBV7-9 and J usage is TRBJ2-2; 9 bases are a match to TRBD1. CDR1 SEHNR and CDR2 FQNEAQ come from the germline V gene (reference sequence). After removal of 0 bases from V and 7 bases from J, the junction contained 6 bases not matched to a gene. The CDR3 is 16 amino acids. CDR3 DNA: TGTGCCAGCAGCTTAGCCGGGACAGGGATTCGCGGGGAGCTGTTTTTT. This sequence encodes CASSLAGTGIRGELFF.